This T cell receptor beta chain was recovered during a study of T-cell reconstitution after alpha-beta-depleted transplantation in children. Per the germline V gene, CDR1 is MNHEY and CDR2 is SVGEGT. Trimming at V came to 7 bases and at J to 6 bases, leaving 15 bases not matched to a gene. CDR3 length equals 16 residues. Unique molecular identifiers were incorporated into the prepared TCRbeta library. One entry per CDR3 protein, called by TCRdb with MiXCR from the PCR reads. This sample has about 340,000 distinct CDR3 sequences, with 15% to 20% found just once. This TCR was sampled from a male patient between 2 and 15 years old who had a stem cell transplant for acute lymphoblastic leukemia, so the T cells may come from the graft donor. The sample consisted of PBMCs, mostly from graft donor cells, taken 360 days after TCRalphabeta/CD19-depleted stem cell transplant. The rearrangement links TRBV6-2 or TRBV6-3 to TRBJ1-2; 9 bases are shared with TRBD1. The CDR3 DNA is TGTGCCAGCACCCCGAGGATGGACCGGGACAGGGATGGCTACACCTTC. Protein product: CASTPRMDRDRDGYTF.